A single T cell receptor beta chain is shown here with its context. The source of the sample is a study of blood T cell repertoires in COVID-19. Study-level background: T cells, B-cell-depleted T cells, or PBMCs supplied cDNA or gDNA.

Sequenced by immunoSEQ multiplex PCR; TCRdb stores in-frame clones only, minus some. This sample has fewer than 350,000 clones, with about 90% found just once. The clonotype was recovered from a woman aged 30 to 39 who had recovered from COVID-19. Sequenced sample: peripheral blood.

The CDR3 sequence is CATTHFSGTSAYEQYF. CDR3 nucleotides: TGTGCCACCACACACTTTTCCGGGACTAGCGCATACGAGCAGTACTTC. The rearrangement joins TRBV5-4 to TRBJ2-7, with 10 positions matching TRBD2. Per germline, CDR1 SGHNT and CDR2 YYREEE (reference sequence). The CDR3 loop spans 16 amino acids. With 9 bases clipped from V and 4 bases from J, the junction kept 16 bases outside the gene matches.